Below, one T cell receptor (beta chain) is given with its context. The data originate from a study of cytomegalovirus exposure and HLA in healthy donors. Looking at the study overall: Earlier sequencing of about 200 million T cells yielded 100 million to 120 million unique TCR beta sequences.

Trimming stripped 10 bases from V and 3 bases from J, with 15 bases between. This CDR3 is 14 amino acids long. Germline V gene sequence: CDR1 MNHNS, CDR2 SASEGT. It was with 60 Vbeta and 13 Jbeta primers that the PCR ran. In the source study's methods: In a later analysis, the count reached approximately 80 million unique TCR beta chains, with roughly 12 million shared. Produced via immunoSEQ multiplex PCR; TCRdb's table is partial and in-frame only. That table supplies the V and J calls and clone size; D and trimming were determined from the DNA. The repertoire holds about 130,000 clones, with roughly 81% as singletons.

This TCR was recovered from a woman aged 25 to 39 in good health and CMV-seronegative. This rearrangement joins TRBV6-1 to TRBJ2-2; possibly TRBD2 for D (6 bases). The sequenced sample was PBMCs. The CDR3 DNA is TGTGCCACCTGGACATGGGGGGACACCGGGGAGCTGTTTTTT. Residues: CATWTWGDTGELFF.